Following are 15 T cell receptor beta chains from one sample sequenced in a study of blood T cell repertoires in COVID-19. The assay was immunoSEQ multiplex PCR, and TCRdb's table has in-frame clones only and misses some. The sample has a few hundred thousand clones, approximately 84% seen once; the top ten hold 2% to 2.5%. Sequencing was performed on peripheral blood. The origin of the receptors is a woman aged 60-75 years with acute or convalescent COVID-19.

The chain uses TRBV4-3 and TRBJ1-3; 9 bases align to TRBD1. After removal of 2 bases from V and 3 bases from J, the junction contained 5 bases not matched to a gene. This CDR3 has 16 amino acids. The germline gives CDR1 LGHNA, CDR2 YSLEER. Here the CDR3 DNA reads TGCGCCAGCAGCCAAACAGGGGGCGCAAGTGGAAACACCATATATTTT. Amino acids: CASSQTGGASGNTIYF.

V usage is TRBV7-9 and J usage is TRBJ2-2, with 12 nucleotides matching TRBD2. V lost 5 bases to trimming and J lost 4 bases; unmatched junction nucleotides: 5. Germline values: CDR1 SEHNR, CDR2 FQNEAQ (reference sequence). This CDR3 spans 16 amino acids. The DNA for the CDR3 is TGTGCCAGCAGCACCACTAGCGGGGGGTTCACCGGGGAGCTGTTTTTT. This gives the protein CASSTTSGGFTGELFF. Drawing the rest from reference TRBV7-9 and TRBJ2-2, the complete variable domain is DTGVSQNPRHKITKRGQNVTFRCDPISEHNRLYWYRQTLGQGPEFLTYFQNEAQLEKSRLLSDRFSAERPKGSFSTLEIQRTEQGDSAMYLCASSTTSGGFTGELFFGEGSRLTVL.

This sequence joins TRBV7-6 and TRBJ2-2, with 9 bases lining up with TRBD2. CDR1 is SGHVS and CDR2 is FNYEAQ in the germline V gene. The J segment lost 6 bases and the V segment lost 0 bases, leaving 8 bases of the junction unmatched. The CDR3 is 17 residues long. The CDR3 nucleotides are TGTGCCAGCAGCTTAGCGCTCGGCGGGGGGGCCGCCGGGGAGCTGTTTTTT. It yields the protein CASSLALGGGAAGELFF.

V gene TRBV19 combines with J gene TRBJ1-6; D remains unclear. Trimming stripped 3 bases from V and 4 bases from J, with 7 bases between. Germline V lookup: CDR1 LNHDA, CDR2 SQIVND (reference sequence). The CDR3 is made up of 14 amino acids. This chain's CDR3 is CASSMKQYNSPLHF. CDR3 nucleotides: TGTGCCAGTAGTATGAAACAATATAATTCACCCCTCCACTTT.

The CDR3 nucleotides read TGTGCCAGCAGAAGACAGGGTAGGGATCAGCCCCAGCATTTT. Protein sequence: CASRRQGRDQPQHF. This rearrangement joins TRBV6-5 to TRBJ1-5; 7 bases are shared with TRBD1. The germline CDR1 and CDR2 sequences are MNHEY and SVGAGI. The CDR3 spans 14 residues. With V trimmed by 6 bases and J by 5 bases, 7 bases remained unmatched.

The rearrangement joins TRBV30 to TRBJ2-3; TRBD2 agrees at 11 bases. The J segment lost 2 bases and the V segment lost 0 bases, leaving 7 bases of the junction unmatched. From germline, CDR1 is GTSNPN and CDR2 SVGIG (reference sequence). This CDR3 is 17 amino acids long. Here the CDR3 DNA reads TGTGCCTGGAGTGTAGGGATACTAGCGGGAGTCACAGATACGCAGTATTTT. Translated: CAWSVGILAGVTDTQYF.

V usage is TRBV6-1 and J usage is TRBJ1-2; 8 bases are a match to TRBD1. Germline V gene lookup returns CDR1 MNHNS and CDR2 SASEGT. V shed 2 bases, J shed 8 bases, and the junction held 10 bases outside the gene matches. The CDR3 has 15 amino acids. The CDR3 region has the DNA TGTGCCAGCAGTGAACCTTTGACAGGGGAAGGCGGCTACACCTTC. This gives the protein CASSEPLTGEGGYTF.

The CDR3 region is CASTGGGGYNEQFF. The CDR3 coding sequence is TGCGCCAGCACCGGTGGCGGGGGGTACAATGAGCAGTTCTTC. V and J are TRBV5-1 and TRBJ2-1; 8 bases match TRBD2. The CDR3 is made up of 14 amino acids. Germline V gene lookup returns CDR1 SGHRS and CDR2 YFSETQ. Germline trimming cut 6 bases from V and 4 bases from J; bases unmatched to any gene: 6.

The chain carries TRBV12-3 or TRBV12-4 and TRBJ1-2, with D perhaps matching TRBD1 (5 bases). Trimming removed 2 bases at V and 8 bases at J, with 12 bases between. The CDR3 has 13 residues. The CDR3 nucleotides read TGTGCCAGCAGTTTATCTTCAGGGTTAGGCTACACCTTC. Protein: CASSLSSGLGYTF.

The V gene is TRBV7-8, the J gene TRBJ1-1; 7 bases align to TRBD1. Trimming cost V 6 bases and J 6 bases; bases outside gene matches: 7. Germline CDR1 and CDR2: SGHVS and FQNEAQ. The CDR3 spans 13 residues. This chain's CDR3 is CASSWGQQSEAFF. Written as DNA, the CDR3 is TGTGCCAGCAGTTGGGGACAGCAATCTGAAGCTTTCTTT.

The chain carries TRBV6-2 or TRBV6-3 and TRBJ2-7; 9 nucleotides agree with TRBD1. From germline, CDR1 is MNHEY and CDR2 SVGEGT. V shed 6 bases and J 3 bases; nucleotides not matched to a gene: 6. The CDR3 sequence is 14 residues long. CDR3 nucleotide sequence: TGTGCCAGCAGCTTCGGACAGGGGAACTACGAGCAGTACTTC. It encodes CASSFGQGNYEQYF.

This chain joins TRBV27 and TRBJ2-5, with D tentatively TRBD2 (5 bases). CDR3 size: 14 residues. Germline loops: CDR1 MNHEY, CDR2 SMNVEV (reference sequence). The ends were cut back, 5 bases at V and 1 base at J, with 11 bases in the middle. The CDR3 sequence: CASSPTRFQETQYF. The CDR3 DNA reads as TGTGCCAGCAGTCCCACTAGGTTCCAAGAGACCCAGTACTTC.

The J gene is TRBJ2-2, the V gene TRBV18; TRBD2 is a possible D gene (5 bases). The germline CDR1 and CDR2 sequences are KGHSH and LQKENI. The CDR3 extends over 13 amino acids. Trimming cost V 1 base and J 8 bases, with 8 bases left between them. The CDR3 sequence is CASSPLEEGELFF. CDR3 nucleotide sequence: TGTGCCAGCTCACCACTGGAGGAAGGGGAGCTGTTTTTT.

The chain uses TRBV12-3 or TRBV12-4 and TRBJ1-1; D is uncertain. V shed 3 bases and J shed 1 base, with 6 bases lying between them. The CDR3 is 13 amino acids. In DNA, the CDR3 is TGTGCCAGCAGTTTTGAGTCGAACACTGAAGCTTTCTTT. The encoded protein is CASSFESNTEAFF.

The V and J genes are TRBV7-6 and TRBJ1-6; 7 nucleotides match TRBD1. This CDR3 is built from 15 residues. Germline assignment: CDR1 SGHVS and CDR2 FNYEAQ. The trim removed 5 bases at V and 10 bases at J, leaving 11 bases unmatched. CDR3 sequence (DNA): TGTGCCAGCAGCATAGGCCGGGACAGAAAATCACCCCTCCACTTT. It encodes CASSIGRDRKSPLHF.